This T cell receptor (beta chain) was found in a study of Graves' ophthalmopathy and Graves' hyperthyroidism. Patients in the hyperthyroidism group, adults aged 18 to 65, were newly diagnosed, under 2 months' duration. This clonotype has more than one count but fewer than ten. As the template, RNA transcripts were used to amplify TCR beta CDR3 regions. HTBI-primed RT-PCR formed the first round, and a multiplex PCR formed the second. MiXCR was run by TCRdb on the multiplex PCR reads, yielding one entry per CDR3 protein. The sample carries over a million distinct CDR3 sequences, 35% to 40% recorded once. V lost 4 bases and J 9 bases, leaving 15 bases between the germline ends. The CDR3 consists of 13 residues. Germline V gene data show CDR1 as MGHRA and CDR2 as YSYEKL.

The sample consisted of peripheral blood or thyroid tissue (not recorded which). The sequence was obtained from an adult man with Graves' hyperthyroidism. The genes are TRBV4-1 and TRBJ2-5, with a tentative D call TRBD1 (6 bases). CDR3 protein: CASSPGTNIAQYF. The CDR3 DNA reads as TGCGCCAGCAGCCCTGGGACAAACATTGCCCAGTACTTC.